Listed below are T cell receptor beta chains from one sample, sequenced in a study of molecular identifiers for immune sequencing clone quantification. TCRdb used MiXCR to reprocess the PCR reads, holding one entry per CDR3 protein. The sample has over 600,000 distinct CDR3 sequences; about 20% are singletons. Sample: naive CD8+ T cells from blood, with Jurkat cell RNA spiked in. The receptors derive from a human donor in good health. Some libraries in this study had Jurkat cell RNA spiked in. Each CDR3 is given with its conserved first and last residue. The D gene is left open where the match is weak. A row's size may be missing; if present it is once, few, many or a size class.

-	TRBV2	-	TRBJ2-7	TGTGCCAGCCTATGGCCCCTTGGGCCCTCCTACGAGCAGTACTTC	CASLWPLGPSYEQYF
-	TRBV27	many	TRBJ2-5	TGTGCCAGCAGTATACTGGGGCCGCAAGAGACCCAGTACTTC	CASSILGPQETQYF
-	TRBV5-1	many	TRBJ2-7	TGCGCCAGCAGCTCGACTGAATCCTACGAGCAGTACTTC	CASSSTESYEQYF
-	TRBV12-3/TRBV12-4	many	TRBJ1-4	TGTGCCAGCAGGAAACAGGGATCTAATGAAAAACTGTTTTTT	CASRKQGSNEKLFF
TRBD1	TRBV28	-	TRBJ1-4	TGTGCCAGCTCGGGACAGTACAATGAAAAACCGTTTTTT	CASSGQYNEKPFF
-	TRBV7-6	many	TRBJ1-1	TGTGCCAGCAGCCCAGGGTCATTAGCTTTCTTT	CASSPGSLAFF
-	TRBV19	few	TRBJ2-5	TGTGCCAGTAGTATAGATCGTTCGGGCTACGAGACCCAGTACTTC	CASSIDRSGYETQYF
-	TRBV30	-	TRBJ1-3	TGTGCCTGGGCCCGGGACACAGGAAACACCATATATTTT	CAWARDTGNTIYF
TRBD2	TRBV4-2	many	TRBJ2-2	TGTGCCAGCAGCCCTCATGAGACTAGCGGGAGGGCCGGGGAGCTGTTTTTT	CASSPHETSGRAGELFF
TRBD2	TRBV24-1	few	TRBJ2-1	TGTGCCACCAGTGATTTTACTAGCGGGACAATCTCCTACAATGAGCAGTTCTTC	CATSDFTSGTISYNEQFF
-	TRBV2	few	TRBJ1-2	TGTGCCAGCTTACCCGACAGCTATGGCTACACCTTC	CASLPDSYGYTF
TRBD2	TRBV14	many	TRBJ2-3	TGTGCCAGCAGCCAAGACCTTAGCGGGTATGGAGATACGCAGTATTTT	CASSQDLSGYGDTQYF
TRBD2	TRBV6-5	-	TRBJ2-7	TGTGCCAGCAGTTACCGTTGGACTAGCATAAACGAGCAGTACTTC	CASSYRWTSINEQYF
-	TRBV19	-	TRBJ2-6	TGTGCCAGTGCAGCCGGGTTACGCTCTGGGGCCAACGTCCTGACTTTC	CASAAGLRSGANVLTF
-	TRBV27	-	TRBJ1-5	TGTGCCAGCAGTCCCGGCCCGGCCCAGCATTTT	CASSPGPAQHF
TRBD1	TRBV4-1	few	TRBJ2-2	TGCGCCAGCAGCCCCACCGGGACAGGGGTCACCGGGGAGCTGTTTTTT	CASSPTGTGVTGELFF
TRBD2	TRBV4-2	few	TRBJ2-7	TGTGCCAGCAGCCAAGAGGCGCTAGCGGGGACCTACGAGCAGTACTTC	CASSQEALAGTYEQYF
TRBD1	TRBV3-1	once	TRBJ2-7	TGTGCCAGCAGCCAAGGCGTTAGCGGGACAGGGGGTTTTTACGAGCAGTACTTC	CASSQGVSGTGGFYEQYF
-	TRBV5-4	many	TRBJ2-7	TGTGCCAGCAGCTTGGACGACGAGCAGTACTTC	CASSLDDEQYF
TRBD2	TRBV6-6	-	TRBJ2-1	TGTGCCAGCAGTTACTCGGTACAGCGGGGGTACAATGAGCAGTTCTTC	CASSYSVQRGYNEQFF
TRBD1	TRBV4-1	many	TRBJ1-5	TGCGCCAGCAGCTCACGGGGACAGGGTGGACAGCCCCAGCATTTT	CASSSRGQGGQPQHF
-	TRBV24-1	many	TRBJ2-3	TGTGCCACCAGTGGAGTCGGAAGGGACACAGATACGCAGTATTTT	CATSGVGRDTDTQYF
-	TRBV4-3	few	TRBJ1-3	TGCGCCAGCAGCCAAGATTTCCAAGGGTTGGCAACCACCATATATTTT	CASSQDFQGLATTIYF
TRBD1	TRBV6-2/TRBV6-3	few	TRBJ1-1	TGTGCCAGCAGGACCGGGACAGTGGGGGCGATGAACACTGAAGCTTTCTTT	CASRTGTVGAMNTEAFF
TRBD2	TRBV4-2	few	TRBJ2-1	TGTGCCAGCAGCCAAGAGGGAACCGGGACTAGCGGGACCAGCTCCTACAATGAGCAGTTCTTC	CASSQEGTGTSGTSSYNEQFF
-	TRBV6-2/TRBV6-3	many	TRBJ2-1	TGTGCCAGCAGTTACGTTAGTGAGCAGTTCTTC	CASSYVSEQFF
-	TRBV29-1	many	TRBJ2-7	TGCAGCGCCAAAACCGGGGGCACGCTCTACGAGCAGTACTTC	CSAKTGGTLYEQYF
-	TRBV19	few	TRBJ2-1	TGTGCCAGTAGCTATGGGGCCCTTCCCAATGAGCAGTTCTTC	CASSYGALPNEQFF
TRBD2	TRBV19	many	TRBJ2-3	TGTGCCAGTAGTGGGAGGGAGTTGGTAGATACGCAGTATTTT	CASSGRELVDTQYF
-	TRBV6-6	many	TRBJ1-2	TGTGCCAGCAAGACGACAGACTATGGCTACACCTTC	CASKTTDYGYTF
-	TRBV7-6	-	TRBJ2-7	TGTGCCAGCAGCTTAGCCGGGGCCTACGAGCGGTACTTC	CASSLAGAYERYF
TRBD2	TRBV9	many	TRBJ2-1	TGTGCCAGCGGTTGGCGGGGGGCCCCTGTTAATGAGCAGTTCTTC	CASGWRGAPVNEQFF
-	TRBV19	-	TRBJ2-2	TGTGCCAGTAGTATAATCGGGTCCGGGGAGCTGTTTTTT	CASSIIGSGELFF
TRBD2	TRBV7-2	many	TRBJ2-7	TGTGCCAGCAGCCCGGCTAGCGGGAGCGACGAGCAGTACTTC	CASSPASGSDEQYF
TRBD2	TRBV20-1	many	TRBJ2-7	TGCAGTGCTAGAGATCGGGCGGGAGTTTACGAGCAGTACTTC	CSARDRAGVYEQYF
TRBD2	TRBV20-1	few	TRBJ2-1	TGCAGTGCTAGACGGACTAGATGGGATGAGCAGTTCTTC	CSARRTRWDEQFF
-	TRBV12-3/TRBV12-4	few	TRBJ1-6	TGTGCCAGCACCGGCGCAGGGAATAGTAGGCCCCTCCACTTT	CASTGAGNSRPLHF
-	TRBV30	few	TRBJ1-5	TGTGCCTGGAGCGCAGGGTTTAGCAATCAGCCCCAGCATTTT	CAWSAGFSNQPQHF
-	TRBV4-1	few	TRBJ2-2	TGCGCCAGCAGCCACGCGGGACAGCCGAACACCGGGGAGCTGTTTTTT	CASSHAGQPNTGELFF
-	TRBV30	many	TRBJ2-7	TGTGCCTGGAGTGTCGGGCGCTACGAGCAGTACTTC	CAWSVGRYEQYF
-	TRBV2	-	TRBJ1-1	TGTGCCAGCAGTGGACAGGTAACTGAAGCTTTCTTT	CASSGQVTEAFF
-	TRBV28	many	TRBJ2-1	TGTGCCAGCAGCCTCCGGGACCCGGCCTACAATGAGCAGTTCTTC	CASSLRDPAYNEQFF
TRBD1	TRBV7-9	many	TRBJ2-7	TGTGCCAGCAGCCCCCCGACAGGGGTTTTGGTAGAGCAGTACTTC	CASSPPTGVLVEQYF
TRBD2	TRBV5-4	-	TRBJ2-7	TGTGCCAGCAGCTTCGGGACTAGCGTTTGCGAGCAGTACTTC	CASSFGTSVCEQYF